This T cell receptor beta chain was sequenced for a study of cytomegalovirus exposure and HLA in healthy donors. Overall study context: Some 90 million unique TCRs from HLA-typed donors were held in an early data release.

With 60 Vbeta and 13 Jbeta primers, the PCR was carried out. Here immunoSEQ multiplex PCR was the method, and the copy in TCRdb shows in-frame clones only, minus some. The sample has fewer than 200,000 clones, 75% to 90% seen once. Findings and limits, study-wide: Most TCR beta V segments were productive about 90% or about 30% of the time in an earlier analysis. TRBV6-2, TRBV6-3 and some other V segments were unresolvable in 87-base-pair reads. Highest at DRB1 and lowest at HLA-C, TCR association rates differed among HLA loci in a later analysis.

CDR3 length: 13 residues. Germline V gene lookup returns CDR1 SNHLY and CDR2 FYNNEI. Between the trimmed V and J ends, which lost 6 bases and 4 bases, there was a span of 10 bases. For this clone: Its antigen remains unknown.

The sample taken for sequencing was PBMCs. The TCR sequence derives from a boy under 10 years old in good health and CMV-seronegative. The V call is TRBV2, the J call TRBJ2-4, with D possibly being TRBD1 (5 bases). CDR3: CASRTAEKNIQYF. The CDR3 nucleotides are TGTGCCAGCAGGACAGCCGAAAAAAACATTCAGTACTTC.